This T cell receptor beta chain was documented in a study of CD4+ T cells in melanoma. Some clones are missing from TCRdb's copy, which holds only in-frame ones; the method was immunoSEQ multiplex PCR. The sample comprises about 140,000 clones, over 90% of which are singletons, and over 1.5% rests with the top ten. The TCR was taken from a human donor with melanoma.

The DNA of the CDR3 is TGTGCCAGCAGCTTGGGATTGAGGGATGGCTACACCTTC. It yields the protein CASSLGLRDGYTF. V and J are TRBV7-9 and TRBJ1-2; unclear D gene. Germline CDR1 SEHNR, CDR2 FQNEAQ (reference sequence). V lost 3 bases, J lost 6 bases, and 11 bases lay in between. This CDR3 region has 13 residues.